This TCR beta chain was captured by sequencing in a study of shared clonotypes between healthy human individuals (dated by TCRdb to between 2020 and 2021). Looking at the study overall: A few men and a couple of women, aged 18 to 49 years, made up the cohort. The study deeply sequenced blood TCR repertoires of roughly five healthy adults to estimate repertoire size and the extent of clonotype sharing between individuals. Between about 0.94 and 10 billion PBMCs per donor were obtained by leukapheresis. Different laboratories and diverse techniques were used to prepare libraries and sequence TCR repertoires, to increase sequencing depth and limit assay-specific biases.

Using the deep immunoSEQ assay, TCR CDR3 regions were amplified from genomic DNA by multiplex PCR. Genomic DNA extracted from each cell subset was distributed evenly over all wells of several immunoSEQ 96-well plates, and each plate served as one replicate. For unsorted PBMC, approximately 300 ng of genomic DNA, equivalent to approximately 30,000 T cell genomes, went into each replicate PCR. Genomic DNA from unsorted PBMC was sequenced over ten immunoSEQ deep assay plates. Purified libraries were quantified with a Qubit 3.0 fluorometer, sized on a Bioanalyzer 2100, and re-quantified with the KAPA Library Quantification kit. A separate single-read 150-cycle Illumina NextSeq 550 flow cell was used to sequence each immunoSEQ 96-well plate. The study's own analysis went as follows. Because the immunoSEQ output held only junctional sequences and lacked quality scores, the filtering could not match the filtering applied to full-length reads. Sequences were annotated with PyIR, a Python wrapper for IgBLAST v1.9, using IMGT germline references to assign V/J genes and CDR3. Reads were removed for weak V/J assignments (E-value above 1e-6), missing CDR3, stop codons, out-of-frame junctions, or ambiguous translated residues. V3J clonotypes were defined by identical inferred V gene, J gene, and CDR3 amino acid sequence. The percentage overlap between two repertoires was calculated by dividing the number of shared unique clonotypes by the size of the smaller repertoire. Repertoire richness was assessed with RTK rarefaction, the Chao1 estimator, and Recon v2.1 estimates of unobserved clonotypes. This is the immuneACCESS table as TCRdb keeps it, with only in-frame sequences that have V and J called. A part of the clones is gone; compared with another copy, unresolved V genes explain less than half, and the rest is unexplained. The V and J calls and clone size are taken from that table; D and trimming were inferred from the DNA. Counted in this sample were around 500,000 clones; roughly 80% of them appeared once. About 11% of the sample is held by the ten biggest clonotypes.

From its cysteine to its phenylalanine, the CDR3 spans 15 amino acids. Just CDR3 DNA is preserved here, 45 bases in frame from base 1. Ends trimmed: V by 6 bases, J by 3 bases; bases unmatched to a gene: 6. CDR1 and CDR2 are drawn from the germline V gene: MNHEY, SVGAGI. Donors were healthy HIV-negative adults with no recently reported acute infections or vaccinations. Only Caucasian adults living in Nashville, Tennessee, USA were represented among the donors. For unsorted samples, 80 million to 100 million PBMCs were counted, and genomic DNA was extracted using the QIAamp DNA Blood Mini kit. After blood collection by leukapheresis, PBMCs were isolated using Ficoll-Histopaque density gradient centrifugation and then cryopreserved in the vapor phase of liquid nitrogen. The research as a whole found: Based on pairwise subsampling, the degree of clonotype sharing among donors was expected to be affected by sequencing depth. Because the study included a small number of donors, the genetic and exposure-history diversity represented was limited. Sampling was restricted to blood, and TCR repertoires in tissues likely differ from the TCR repertoires found in blood.

A word on this clone: What this receptor recognizes is not known. No per-base quality is available; no much larger clone lies one base away.

The material sequenced was PBMCs. The chain uses TRBV6-5 and TRBJ2-4, and TRBD2 matches 9 of the central bases. The source of this sequence is a woman aged 40-49 years in good health. Some clones in this sample may be carry-over from other donors' samples. The base sequence is TGTGCCAGCAGCTCCCCGACTAGCGGCAAAAACATTCAGTACTTC. It is translated as CASSSPTSGKNIQYF.